This TCR beta chain was documented in a study of T cell repertoires in cytomegalovirus infection. Looking at the study overall: Recently identified HLA-C-restricted CMV epitopes were among the peptides used. Evidence of both CMV infection and a matching HLA type came from public TCR beta signatures.

TCRdb recomputed calls from the reads with MiXCR, one row per CDR3 protein. The table lists some 120,000 distinct CDR3 sequences, about 32% of them singletons, with around 54% in the top ten. This clonotype was picked up many times. The antigen is unknown. Study-level findings and limits: HLA-C-restricted CMV-specific TCR beta clonotypes prevailed in the ex vivo response. Cumulative public TCR beta family frequency identified carriers of CMV plus the relevant HLA.

Germline assignment: CDR1 SGHVS and CDR2 FQNEAQ. Trimming at V came to 4 bases and at J to 2 bases, leaving 6 bases not matched to a gene. This CDR3 has 16 residues. This clonotype was sampled from a human donor in good health (CMV status not recorded). Some clones in this sample may be carry-over from other donors' samples. The sample here was CD8+ T cells from cultured PBMCs, taken from culture after CMV antigen stimulation. This chain uses TRBV7-8 with TRBJ2-3, with 10 bases aligning to TRBD2. CDR3 DNA sequence: TGTGCCAGCAGCTCGTACCTAGCGGGGGACACAGATACGCAGTATTTT. Protein: CASSSYLAGDTDTQYF.